Listed below are T cell receptor beta chains from one sample, sequenced in a study of blood T cells in healthy people across ages. MiXCR, run by TCRdb on the 5' RACE reads, gives a single entry per CDR3 protein. The sample has approximately 730,000 distinct CDR3 sequences, approximately 55% seen once. Sequencing was performed on blood. All receptors derive from an elderly man in good health. Both conserved end residues are part of each CDR3. D genes are given only for firm matches. Expanded clones get a size class; other rows say once, few or many, or leave the size out.

d_call: -; clone_size: -; v_call: TRBV20-1; cdr3_length: 14; j_call: TRBJ1-1; cdr3_nt: TGCAGTGCTGCCCTTGGGGTTGCGAACACTGAAGCTTTCTTT; cdr3_aa: CSAALGVANTEAFF
d_call: -; clone_size: once; v_call: TRBV11-3; cdr3_length: 21; j_call: TRBJ2-1; cdr3_nt: TGTGCCAGCAGCTCGCGGGATCATACAGGGAGTGATACCGGGACGCCCAATGAGCAGTTCTTC; cdr3_aa: CASSSRDHTGSDTGTPNEQFF
d_call: -; clone_size: -; v_call: TRBV5-1; cdr3_length: 14; j_call: TRBJ2-5; cdr3_nt: TGCGCCAGCAGCGTCCCTTCCGCGGAGGAGACCCAGTACTTC; cdr3_aa: CASSVPSAEETQYF
d_call: -; clone_size: few; v_call: TRBV12-3/TRBV12-4; cdr3_length: 15; j_call: TRBJ2-5; cdr3_nt: TGTGCCAGCAGTCAACCAAGCACAGGGAAAGAGACCCAGTACTTC; cdr3_aa: CASSQPSTGKETQYF
d_call: TRBD1; clone_size: -; v_call: TRBV5-6; cdr3_length: 16; j_call: TRBJ2-1; cdr3_nt: TGTGCCAGCAGCTACCCCTCGGGACAGGGGGGGCTAGAGCAGTTCTTC; cdr3_aa: CASSYPSGQGGLEQFF
d_call: -; clone_size: -; v_call: TRBV6-1; cdr3_length: 12; j_call: TRBJ1-1; cdr3_nt: TGTGCCAGCAGGTGGAGGAACACTGAAGCTTTCTTT; cdr3_aa: CASRWRNTEAFF
d_call: -; clone_size: few; v_call: TRBV5-1; cdr3_length: 15; j_call: TRBJ2-7; cdr3_nt: TGCGCCAGCAGCCCGCGGACGTCTTCTTCCTACGAGCAGTACTTC; cdr3_aa: CASSPRTSSSYEQYF
d_call: TRBD2; clone_size: few; v_call: TRBV20-1; cdr3_length: 15; j_call: TRBJ2-7; cdr3_nt: TGCAGTGCTAGAGGGGGACTAGCGGGAGGGTACGAGCAGTACTTC; cdr3_aa: CSARGGLAGGYEQYF
d_call: -; clone_size: -; v_call: TRBV11-1; cdr3_length: 12; j_call: TRBJ2-2; cdr3_nt: TGTGCCAGCAGCTTACCAACCGGGGAGCTGTTTTTT; cdr3_aa: CASSLPTGELFF
d_call: -; clone_size: -; v_call: TRBV7-3; cdr3_length: 15; j_call: TRBJ2-1; cdr3_nt: TGTGCCAGCAGCTTAGGCGGGCCGCGTGGGAATGAGCAGTTCTTC; cdr3_aa: CASSLGGPRGNEQFF
d_call: -; clone_size: -; v_call: TRBV20-1; cdr3_length: 15; j_call: TRBJ1-6; cdr3_nt: TGCAGTGCTAGAGAGGTTGGGTTAGGCGATTCACCCCTCCACTTT; cdr3_aa: CSAREVGLGDSPLHF
d_call: -; clone_size: -; v_call: TRBV20-1; cdr3_length: 10; j_call: TRBJ2-7; cdr3_nt: TGCAGTGGGCGGGCCCACGAGCAGTACTTC; cdr3_aa: CSGRAHEQYF
d_call: -; clone_size: -; v_call: TRBV27; cdr3_length: 14; j_call: TRBJ2-7; cdr3_nt: TGTGCCAGCAACCCCCCGGGCGGCCCCTACGAGCAGTACTTC; cdr3_aa: CASNPPGGPYEQYF
d_call: TRBD2; clone_size: -; v_call: TRBV24-1; cdr3_length: 18; j_call: TRBJ2-1; cdr3_nt: TGTGCCACCAGTGAGTCAACTAGGCGGGAGGGCCCCTACAATGAGCAGTTCTTC; cdr3_aa: CATSESTRREGPYNEQFF
d_call: TRBD2; clone_size: -; v_call: TRBV18; cdr3_length: 15; j_call: TRBJ2-1; cdr3_nt: TGTGCCAGCTCACCTCCCAGCGGGAGTCCGAATGAGCAGTTCTTC; cdr3_aa: CASSPPSGSPNEQFF
d_call: -; clone_size: many; v_call: TRBV6-1; cdr3_length: 12; j_call: TRBJ1-2; cdr3_nt: TGTGCCAGCAGTGAATCAGCTTATGGCTACACCTTC; cdr3_aa: CASSESAYGYTF
d_call: TRBD2; clone_size: once; v_call: TRBV6-5; cdr3_length: 17; j_call: TRBJ2-2; cdr3_nt: TGTGCCAGCAGTTTCTCCAGACTAGCGGGGGTCACCGGGGAGCTGTTTTTT; cdr3_aa: CASSFSRLAGVTGELFF
d_call: -; clone_size: few; v_call: TRBV7-2; cdr3_length: 13; j_call: TRBJ2-1; cdr3_nt: TGTGCCAGCAGCTACCGTCCGGTTAATGAGCAGTTCTTC; cdr3_aa: CASSYRPVNEQFF
d_call: TRBD2; clone_size: few; v_call: TRBV4-1; cdr3_length: 13; j_call: TRBJ2-7; cdr3_nt: TGCGCCAGCAGCCAATTAGCGGGATCCGAGCAGTACTTC; cdr3_aa: CASSQLAGSEQYF
d_call: -; clone_size: -; v_call: TRBV13; cdr3_length: 14; j_call: TRBJ2-3; cdr3_nt: TGTGCCAGCAGCCCCCAGACTAGTTGGGATACGCAGTATTTT; cdr3_aa: CASSPQTSWDTQYF
d_call: -; clone_size: -; v_call: TRBV14; cdr3_length: 16; j_call: TRBJ2-1; cdr3_nt: TGTGCCAGCAGCGTACGGCTGGGACAAACGGGGAATGAGCAGTTCTTC; cdr3_aa: CASSVRLGQTGNEQFF
d_call: -; clone_size: -; v_call: TRBV6-5; cdr3_length: 13; j_call: TRBJ1-1; cdr3_nt: TGTGCCAGCAGTCCCACTCCTGACAGAAAAGGTTTCTTT; cdr3_aa: CASSPTPDRKGFF
d_call: -; clone_size: -; v_call: TRBV12-3/TRBV12-4; cdr3_length: 13; j_call: TRBJ2-5; cdr3_nt: TGTGCCAGCAGTGTAGCTGGCAGGGAGACCCAGTACTTC; cdr3_aa: CASSVAGRETQYF
d_call: -; clone_size: few; v_call: TRBV21-1; cdr3_length: 14; j_call: TRBJ2-7; cdr3_nt: TGTGCCAGCAGCACCCTACAGGGATCCTACGAGCAGTACTTC; cdr3_aa: CASSTLQGSYEQYF
d_call: TRBD1; clone_size: -; v_call: TRBV5-1; cdr3_length: 16; j_call: TRBJ1-2; cdr3_nt: TGCGCCAGCAGCAAGGACAGGGCGAGGGGTAACTATGGCTACACCTTT; cdr3_aa: CASSKDRARGNYGYTF
d_call: -; clone_size: -; v_call: TRBV7-9; cdr3_length: 15; j_call: TRBJ2-1; cdr3_nt: TGTGCCAGCAGCTTAGCGCTGGGGGAGAACAATGAGCAGTTCTTC; cdr3_aa: CASSLALGENNEQFF
d_call: TRBD1; clone_size: -; v_call: TRBV10-3; cdr3_length: 13; j_call: TRBJ1-2; cdr3_nt: TGTGCCATCACTACAGGGGGCCCCAGTGGCTACACCTTC; cdr3_aa: CAITTGGPSGYTF
d_call: -; clone_size: few; v_call: TRBV7-9; cdr3_length: 13; j_call: TRBJ2-5; cdr3_nt: TGTGCCAGCAGCTTAGGGTCATCGGAGACCCAGTACTTC; cdr3_aa: CASSLGSSETQYF
d_call: TRBD1; clone_size: -; v_call: TRBV5-1; cdr3_length: 16; j_call: TRBJ2-6; cdr3_nt: TGCGCCAGCAGCGACCGGACAGGGACTGGGGCCAACGTCCTGACTTTC; cdr3_aa: CASSDRTGTGANVLTF
d_call: TRBD2; clone_size: -; v_call: TRBV12-3/TRBV12-4; cdr3_length: 17; j_call: TRBJ2-1; cdr3_nt: TGTGCCAGCAGTCGCAGGACTAGCGGGAGGGAATCGAATGAGCAGTTCTTC; cdr3_aa: CASSRRTSGRESNEQFF
d_call: TRBD1; clone_size: -; v_call: TRBV5-6; cdr3_length: 12; j_call: TRBJ2-1; cdr3_nt: TGTGCCAGCAGCTGGACAGGGAGCGAGCAGTTCTTC; cdr3_aa: CASSWTGSEQFF